The clone carrying this T cell receptor (beta chain) has just one count. Its specificity is not known. This specimen comes from a study of cytomegalovirus exposure and HLA in healthy donors. Study information: Unique TCRs numbering some 77 million, obtained from HLA-typed donors, made up an early data release. The study, taken as a whole, reports: About 90% or about 30% of the time was how often most TCR beta V segments were productive, according to an earlier analysis.

The study ran its PCR with 60 Vbeta and 13 Jbeta primers. Libraries were prepared by immunoSEQ multiplex PCR; TCRdb keeps only in-frame clonotypes and omits some of them. This sample carries 200,000 to 250,000 clones, over 65% of them seen once, and the ten largest clones take roughly 1.3%. CDR3 size: 15 residues. Germline assignment: CDR1 SGHRS and CDR2 YFSETQ. The sequence derives from a human donor in good health. The chain has TRBV5-1 and TRBJ2-5; TRBD1 matches at 8 bases. The assigned J gene may be wrong: the sequence end matches TRBJ2-7 better. Material: PBMCs. The CDR3 sequence: CASSLTGQGSDEQYF. Here the CDR3 DNA reads TGCGCCAGCAGCTTGACTGGACAGGGATCCGACGAGCAGTACTTC.